A single sample gave rise to the 30 T cell receptor beta chains below, sequenced in a study of vaccination and CD4 T cells after COVID-19. Sample treatment: roughly ten-day PBMC culture with coronavirus spike peptide pools or control peptides (ViraFEST assay). An Oncomine TCR Beta short-read assay was used to sequence the DNA from cultured CD4+ T cells. TCRdb reprocessed the PCR reads with MiXCR, giving one entry per CDR3 protein. The sample records approximately 21,000 distinct CDR3 sequences, 45% to 55% being singletons. These receptors' antigens are unknown. The sample was CD4+ T cells from blood, cultured in vitro. These receptors were taken from a human donor who had recovered from COVID-19.

The J gene is TRBJ2-3, the V gene TRBV27, with 7 positions matching TRBD1. Trimming at V came to 4 bases and at J to 0 bases, leaving 10 bases not matched to a gene. CDR1 and CDR2 from the germline V gene are MNHEY and SMNVEV (reference sequence). The CDR3 sequence is 17 residues long. CDR3 in DNA: TGTGCCAGCAGTTCCCGAAGGACAGGCGCTAGCACAGATACGCAGTATTTT. Translated, it gives CASSSRRTGASTDTQYF.

The rearrangement uses TRBV6-1 and TRBJ2-3; tentative D call: TRBD1 (6 bases). Germline-derived CDR1 and CDR2 are MNHNS and SASEGT. V was cut by 0 bases and J by 0 bases, with 13 bases left in between. This CDR3 is built from 17 residues. The CDR3 loop reads CASSEAGRGWSTDTQYF. Written as DNA, the CDR3 is TGTGCCAGCAGTGAAGCGGGCAGGGGTTGGAGCACAGATACGCAGTATTTT.

This clonotype was found a few times. The J gene is TRBJ1-1, the V gene TRBV2; D is uncertain. V gave up 4 bases and J gave up 5 bases, with 5 bases separating them. Looked up from germline, CDR1 is SNHLY and CDR2 is FYNNEI. CDR3 length: 11 amino acids. CDR3 DNA sequence: TGTGCCAGCAGTGCCGGAACTGAAGCTTTCTTT. Protein: CASSAGTEAFF.

The CDR3 DNA is TGTGCCAGCACCGAGGATGCTGGCTACACCTTC. Translated: CASTEDAGYTF. The chain couples TRBV6-1 to TRBJ1-2; no firm D call. The CDR3 has 11 amino acids. V was trimmed by 7 bases and J by 7 bases, leaving 10 bases between them. Germline V gives CDR1 MNHNS, CDR2 SASEGT.

The chain carries TRBV5-1 and TRBJ1-2; D is unresolved. Trimming cost V 0 bases and J 7 bases, with 13 bases left between them. This CDR3 region has 14 residues. Germline loops: CDR1 SGHRS, CDR2 YFSETQ. The CDR3 is CASSLAISVSGYTF. DNA for the CDR3: TGCGCCAGCAGCTTGGCCATATCCGTATCTGGCTACACCTTC.

The chain combines TRBV7-2 with TRBJ1-2, with D possibly being TRBD1 (5 bases). This CDR3 has 15 residues. V was trimmed by 1 base and J by 4 bases, leaving 13 bases between them. The germline CDR1 and CDR2 sequences are SGHTA and FQGNSA. Here the CDR3 reads CASSLEQGGSYGYTF. The CDR3 bases are TGTGCCAGCAGCTTAGAGCAGGGAGGTAGCTATGGCTACACCTTC.

The chain carries TRBV2 and TRBJ2-2; D not certain. This CDR3 is built from 11 residues. Germline CDR1 SNHLY, CDR2 FYNNEI. V lost 2 bases and J 8 bases, leaving 3 bases between the germline ends. As DNA, the CDR3 is TGTGCCAGCAGTGAACAGGGGGAGCTGTTTTTT. This sequence encodes CASSEQGELFF.

The CDR3 is CASSLNSPGETQYF. The CDR3, as DNA: TGTGCCAGCAGCTTAAACTCACCAGGAGAGACCCAGTACTTC. The chain carries TRBV7-9 and TRBJ2-5; D unclear. The CDR3 has 14 residues. V lost 2 bases to trimming and J lost 4 bases, with 11 bases between them. Germline V CDR1 and CDR2: SEHNR, FQNEAQ (reference sequence).

This chain uses TRBV19 with TRBJ1-2; 8 nucleotides align to TRBD1. CDR3 size: 15 residues. CDR1 is LNHDA, CDR2 SQIVND, per germline (reference sequence). V dropped 6 bases and J dropped 3; count of bases not matched to a gene: 9. The CDR3 nucleotides are TGTGCCAGTAGCCGTGGGGAGGACAGGGACTATGGCTACACCTTC. Protein product: CASSRGEDRDYGYTF.

This chain links TRBV19 with TRBJ2-3, with 8 bases that match TRBD2. The CDR3 has 15 amino acids. V lost 4 bases to trimming and J lost 0 bases; unmatched junction nucleotides: 3. The germline V gene has CDR1 LNHDA and CDR2 SQIVND (reference sequence). Written as DNA, the CDR3 is TGTGCCAGTAGTAACGGACTAGCTAGCACAGATACGCAGTATTTT. This encodes CASSNGLASTDTQYF. Full variable domain (rest looked up from reference TRBV19 and TRBJ2-3): DGGITQSPKYLFRKEGQNVTLSCEQNLNHDAMYWYRQDPGQGLRLIYYSQIVNDFQKGDIAEGYSVSREKKESFPLTVTSAQKNPTAFYLCASSNGLASTDTQYFGPGTRLTVL.

The rearrangement uses TRBV30 and TRBJ1-6, with TRBD1 identical over 9 bases. Germline V gives CDR1 GTSNPN, CDR2 SVGIG (reference sequence). CDR3 length: 16 residues. The junction had 7 bases not matched to a gene; V was cut back by 0 bases and J by 7 bases. The CDR3 DNA reads as TGTGCCTGGAGTGTACAGGGGGCTAAGGGGAATTCACCCCTCCACTTT. Translation: CAWSVQGAKGNSPLHF.

This chain links TRBV2 with TRBJ2-1; 11 bases are a match to TRBD2. The V gene's germline CDR1 is SNHLY and CDR2 FYNNEI. V trimming: 6 bases; J trimming: 4 bases; junction bases outside the gene matches: 8. The CDR3 extends over 16 amino acids. The CDR3 sequence: CASRLGLAGGYNEQFF. CDR3 DNA sequence: TGTGCCAGCAGGCTCGGGCTAGCGGGGGGTTACAATGAGCAGTTCTTC.

The chain joins TRBV19 to TRBJ1-2, with TRBD1 identical over 7 bases. The CDR3 runs 13 residues. Germline CDR1 and CDR2: LNHDA and SQIVND (reference sequence). V was pared by 4 bases and J by 4 bases, with 3 bases of the junction left unmatched. The CDR3 region has the DNA TGTGCCAGTAGTACACGGGACAGCTATGGCTACACCTTC. This encodes CASSTRDSYGYTF. The full variable domain, rest sourced from reference TRBV19 and TRBJ1-2, is DGGITQSPKYLFRKEGQNVTLSCEQNLNHDAMYWYRQDPGQGLRLIYYSQIVNDFQKGDIAEGYSVSREKKESFPLTVTSAQKNPTAFYLCASSTRDSYGYTFGSGTRLTVV.

The gene calls are TRBV12-3 or TRBV12-4 and TRBJ2-6; D gene unclear. V was cut by 2 bases and J by 1 base, with 6 bases left in between. The CDR3 spans 15 residues. The CDR3, as DNA: TGTGCCAGCAGTTTAAGCTCATCTGGGGCCAACGTCCTGACTTTC. Translated, it gives CASSLSSSGANVLTF.

This clonotype is a singleton in its sample. The chain couples TRBV6-4 to TRBJ1-1; 7 bases align to TRBD1. The germline V gene encodes CDR1 MRHNA and CDR2 SNTAGT. The trim removed 5 bases at V and 2 bases at J, leaving 5 bases unmatched. The CDR3 has 14 residues. CDR3: CASSPRTGNTEAFF. DNA for the CDR3: TGTGCCAGCAGTCCTAGGACAGGTAACACTGAAGCTTTCTTT.

This clonotype was counted only a few times. The chain carries TRBV6-1 and TRBJ2-2; TRBD2 matches 8 bases. The germline gives CDR1 MNHNS, CDR2 SASEGT. The CDR3 runs to 15 residues. J gave up 7 bases and V 6 bases, and 10 bases lay outside the gene matches. For the CDR3, the DNA is TGTGCCAGCAGGGCGACTAGCGTATCCAGCGGGGAGCTGTTTTTT. Translation: CASRATSVSSGELFF.

This clonotype was counted a few times. This sequence joins TRBV20-1 and TRBJ1-6, with 8 bases aligning to TRBD1. This CDR3 comprises 13 residues. Trimming at V came to 5 bases and at J to 10 bases, leaving 7 bases not matched to a gene. Germline CDR1 is DFQATT and CDR2 is SNEGSKA (reference sequence). The CDR3 loop reads CSALDRGLSPLHF. Here the CDR3 DNA reads TGCAGTGCTCTTGACAGGGGACTGTCACCCCTCCACTTT.

The chain uses TRBV28 and TRBJ2-5; no definite D call. The CDR3 is made up of 13 amino acids. Germline CDR1 is MDHEN and CDR2 is SYDVKM. Trimming removed 7 bases at V and 3 bases at J, with 12 bases between. Here the CDR3 reads CASTPTFEETQYF. In DNA form, the CDR3 reads TGTGCCAGCACTCCGACTTTTGAAGAGACCCAGTACTTC.

Notes on this clonotype: At one end the junction does not follow the germline gene, possibly because of a read error. This chain connects TRBV7-8 to TRBJ2-5; 12 bases align to TRBD2. The germline V gene has CDR1 SGHVS and CDR2 FQNEAQ. CDR3 length equals 16 residues. In DNA, the CDR3 is TGTGCTAGCAGCTCTTCTAGCGGGAGGGCCGCGGAGACCCAGTACTTC. Its translation: CASSSSSGRAAETQYF.

The chain links TRBV5-4 to TRBJ2-6, with 7 bases that match TRBD1. The germline V gene encodes CDR1 SGHNT and CDR2 YYREEE (reference sequence). Trimming took 4 bases from V and 2 from J; bases not matched to a gene: 6. The CDR3 has 16 residues. In DNA form, the CDR3 reads TGTGCCAGCAGCCTGACAGGGTTCGCTGGGGCCAACGTCCTGACTTTC. The encoded protein is CASSLTGFAGANVLTF.

CDR3 nucleotides: TGTGCCAGCGGGTTTGGGGGCGGGAGTAATGAGCAGTTCTTC. It encodes CASGFGGGSNEQFF. The chain is built from TRBV7-3 and TRBJ2-1; D is possibly TRBD2 (7 bases). With 8 bases removed from V and 7 bases from J, the gap between germline ends came to 18 bases. Germline CDR1 reads SGHTA; CDR2 reads FQGTGA. CDR3 length equals 14 residues. Full variable domain (remainder filled in from reference TRBV7-3 and TRBJ2-1): GAGVSQTPSNKVTEKGKYVELRCDPISGHTALYWYRQSLGQGPEFLIYFQGTGAADDSGLPNDRFFAVRPEGSVSTLKIQRTERGDSAVYLCASGFGGGSNEQFFGPGTRLTVL.

V usage is TRBV28 and J usage is TRBJ1-4, with D maybe TRBD1 (5 bases). The V end lost 4 bases, the J end lost 3 bases, and 12 bases lay between the germline ends. CDR1 and CDR2 (germline): MDHEN, SYDVKM. The CDR3 runs to 15 residues. CDR3 amino acids: CASSSEGLANEKLFF. CDR3 DNA sequence: TGTGCCAGCAGTTCCGAGGGACTTGCTAATGAAAAACTGTTTTTT.

The gene calls are TRBV7-2 and TRBJ1-1; 12 positions agree with TRBD1. The CDR3 runs to 16 residues. J was trimmed by 12 bases and V by 1 base; bases with no gene match: 12. CDR1 and CDR2 (germline): SGHTA, FQGNSA. The CDR3 sequence is CASSLVGGTGGDQTFF. CDR3 bases: TGTGCCAGCAGCTTAGTAGGAGGGACAGGGGGCGACCAGACTTTCTTT.

This clonotype has just a few counts. The chain has TRBV7-2 and TRBJ2-2; D perhaps matches TRBD2 (5 bases). Trimming cost V 1 base and J 0 bases, with 9 bases left between them. In germline, CDR1 is SGHTA, CDR2 FQGNSA. CDR3 length: 16 amino acids. Here the CDR3 reads CASSLGGPANTGELFF. CDR3 coding DNA: TGTGCCAGCAGCTTAGGCGGGCCCGCGAACACCGGGGAGCTGTTTTTT.

J is TRBJ1-2 and V is TRBV12-3 or TRBV12-4, with TRBD1 as a possible D gene (5 bases). Trimming cost V 5 bases and J 2 bases, with 24 bases left between them. There are 18 residues in the CDR3. CDR3 nucleotide sequence: TGTGCCAGCAGTGAGGCGGTGGGACGGGGAAGGTCCAACTATGGCTACACCTTC. It is translated as CASSEAVGRGRSNYGYTF.

The genes are TRBV10-3 and TRBJ2-2, with a weak D call TRBD1 (5 bases). There are 15 residues in the CDR3. Germline CDR1 is ENHRY and CDR2 is SYGVKD. Trimming took 5 bases from V and 0 from J, leaving 10 bases between them. CDR3 protein: CAISRQSSNTGELFF. The CDR3 nucleotides are TGTGCCATCAGTAGACAGAGCTCGAACACCGGGGAGCTGTTTTTT.

The V call is TRBV27, the J call TRBJ2-7; 8 positions match TRBD2. The trim removed 1 base at V and 2 bases at J, leaving 4 bases unmatched. Looked up from germline, CDR1 is MNHEY and CDR2 is SMNVEV (reference sequence). The CDR3 extends over 15 amino acids. The CDR3 DNA follows: TGTGCCAGCAGTTTATTTACTAGCGGTGCCTACGAGCAGTACTTC. The encoded protein is CASSLFTSGAYEQYF.

The J gene is TRBJ1-2, the V gene TRBV6-1; 8 bases are a match to TRBD1. V shed 5 bases and J 4 bases; nucleotides not matched to a gene: 6. The CDR3 runs to 14 residues. Germline V gives CDR1 MNHNS, CDR2 SASEGT. CDR3 coding DNA: TGTGCCAGCAGTCCAGGGGGCTCTAGCTATGGCTACACCTTC. The encoded protein is CASSPGGSSYGYTF.

V is TRBV12-3 or TRBV12-4 and J is TRBJ2-2; tentatively, D is TRBD1 or TRBD2 (6 bases each). The CDR3 extends over 17 amino acids. Trimming took off 6 bases at V and 2 bases at J, with 19 bases between the two ends. The CDR3 sequence is CASSLVGGYPNTGELFF. DNA of the CDR3: TGTGCCAGCAGCCTCGTGGGGGGCTACCCCAACACCGGGGAGCTGTTTTTT.

The V call is TRBV19, the J call TRBJ2-2; D may be TRBD1 or TRBD2 (5 bases each). The CDR3 sequence is 15 residues long. Germline V CDR1 and CDR2: LNHDA, SQIVND (reference sequence). The V end was cut by 6 bases, the J end by 6 bases, with 17 bases between. The CDR3 DNA follows: TGTGCCAGTAGGAATCAGAGGGGCCCCGCCGGGGAGCTGTTTTTT. Encoded protein: CASRNQRGPAGELFF.